The 7 T cell receptor beta chains below come from one sample, sequenced in a study of monozygotic twins with inflammatory bowel disease. TCRdb derives one entry per CDR3 protein from the 5' RACE reads, leaving out DNA. The sample holds some 170,000 distinct CDR3 sequences. What was sequenced was blood. All receptors derive from a human donor with ulcerative colitis or Crohn's disease, or a healthy co-twin of an affected twin (not recorded which).

V is TRBV5-1 and J is TRBJ2-2; as DNA is missing, the TRBD1 call by TCRdb cannot be tested. The CDR3 contains 15 residues. Germline assignment: CDR1 SGHRS and CDR2 YFSETQ. The CDR3 protein is CASSLRGGLTGELFF.

The chain carries TRBV29-1 and TRBJ2-3. The germline V gene encodes CDR1 SQVTM and CDR2 ANQGSEA. The CDR3 has 15 residues. CDR3 residues: CSVAQSWTSTDTQYF.

The chain employs TRBV5-1 and TRBJ2-1. The CDR3 contains 13 residues. The V gene's germline CDR1 is SGHRS and CDR2 YFSETQ. CDR3 residues: CASSLTLVNEQFF. The entire variable domain, with the rest obtained from reference TRBV5-1 and TRBJ2-1, is as follows: KAGVTQTPRYLIKTRGQQVTLSCSPISGHRSVSWYQQTPGQGLQFLFEYFSETQRNKGNFPGRFSGRQFSNSRSEMNVSTLELGDSALYLCASSLTLVNEQFFGPGTRLTVL.

J is TRBJ2-5 and V is TRBV29-1; the D gene TCRdb calls, TRBD2, cannot be checked with no DNA. This CDR3 has 14 amino acids. CDR1 is SQVTM and CDR2 is ANQGSEA in the germline V gene. The CDR3 region is CSVLLQGPRGTQYF.

V gene TRBV7-3 combines with J gene TRBJ2-1. Germline V gene data show CDR1 as SGHTA and CDR2 as FQGTGA. The CDR3 contains 15 residues. The chain's CDR3 is CASSLRGVSYNEQFF. Combining the CDR3 with reference TRBV7-3 and TRBJ2-1 gives the whole variable domain GAGVSQTPSNKVTEKGKYVELRCDPISGHTALYWYRQSLGQGPEFLIYFQGTGAADDSGLPNDRFFAVRPEGSVSTLKIQRTERGDSAVYLCASSLRGVSYNEQFFGPGTRLTVL.

The V and J genes are TRBV15 and TRBJ1-6; the TCRdb D gene call, TRBD1, has no DNA to confirm it. Germline values: CDR1 LNHNV, CDR2 YYDKDF (reference sequence). This CDR3 contains 17 residues. The CDR3 here is CATSRDPGQGYNSPLHF. Filled out from reference TRBV15 and TRBJ1-6, the complete variable domain reads DAMVIQNPRYQVTQFGKPVTLSCSQTLNHNVMYWYQQKSSQAPKLLFHYYDKDFNNEADTPDNFQSRRPNTSFCFLDIRSPGLGDTAMYLCATSRDPGQGYNSPLHFGNGTRLTVT.

The chain links TRBV30 to TRBJ2-3; TCRdb indicates TRBD2, and absent DNA this call remains unverified. The CDR3 is 16 amino acids. Germline V gives CDR1 GTSNPN, CDR2 SVGIG (reference sequence). Here the CDR3 reads CARSDSLSGHTDTQYF.